The 7 T cell receptor beta chains reported below all come from one sample, sequenced in a study of T cells in Graves' hyperthyroidism and ophthalmopathy (dated by TCRdb to about 2019). Libraries were built with multiplex PCR. TCRdb lists the instrument as Illumina HiSeq 2000. Amplification of TCR beta CDR3 regions was carried out from RNA transcripts. A first-round RT-PCR of the TCR CDR3 used the HTBI primer set with the Qiagen OneStep RT-PCR kit. Starting from the raw public reads, TCRdb applied fastp trimming at Q25, assembled clones with MiXCR and retained in-frame beta chains. Duplicate CDR3 protein sequences are folded into a single record with the most common DNA and genes. This sample comprises 380,000 or so distinct CDR3 sequences, less than 15% of them detected only once. The ten top clones hold less than 25% of the sample. Sequenced input: blood. The source of these receptors is a man under 40 with Graves' hyperthyroidism that later progressed to Graves' ophthalmopathy.

The table lists this clonotype with many counts. The gene calls are TRBV10-3 and TRBJ1-5; D not resolved. This CDR3 comprises 15 residues. The ends were cut back, 3 bases at V and 2 bases at J, with 11 bases in the middle. Germline CDR1 ENHRY, CDR2 SYGVKD. The CDR3, as DNA: TGTGCCATCAGTGATCCGAGCCGGGGCAATCAGCCCCAGCATTTT. This translates into CAISDPSRGNQPQHF.

This clonotype was counted at least ten times. The chain couples TRBV7-9 to TRBJ2-3; TRBD1 matches at 9 bases. The CDR3 loop spans 15 amino acids. Germline V gene sequence: CDR1 SEHNR, CDR2 FQNEAQ (reference sequence). Unmatched junction bases numbered 11, after V lost 8 bases and J lost 5 bases. CDR3 loop: CASVGQGQGLDTQYF. CDR3 nucleotide sequence: TGTGCCAGCGTCGGCCAAGGACAGGGGTTAGATACGCAGTATTTT.

The sample holds many counts of this clonotype. The chain recombines TRBV11-2 with TRBJ1-1, with D maybe TRBD1 (5 bases). Germline CDR1 SGHAT, CDR2 FQNNGV. V lost 5 bases, J lost 2 bases, and 9 bases lay in between. The CDR3 has 13 residues. The CDR3 is CASSIDRNTEAFF. The CDR3, as DNA: TGTGCCAGCAGCATCGACAGAAACACTGAAGCTTTCTTT.

This clonotype was recorded at least ten times. V is TRBV6-1 and J is TRBJ2-2; D is unresolved. V was pared by 5 bases and J by 4 bases, with 8 bases between. The CDR3 is 13 amino acids. CDR1 and CDR2 (germline): MNHNS, SASEGT. CDR3 nucleotides: TGTGCCAGCAGTTATCACTCCACCGGGGAGCTGTTTTTT. This codes for CASSYHSTGELFF.

V is TRBV19 and J is TRBJ1-6; tentative D call: TRBD1 (5 bases). Germline CDR1 reads LNHDA; CDR2 reads SQIVND (reference sequence). The CDR3 extends over 16 amino acids. The V end was cut by 7 bases, the J end by 5 bases, with 18 bases between. CDR3 bases: TGTGCCAGTACCCTACGGGGGGACCGGGATAATTCACCCCTCCACTTT. Residues: CASTLRGDRDNSPLHF.

In this sample, this clonotype turned up many times. The V and J genes are TRBV28 and TRBJ1-2, with 9 nucleotides matching TRBD1. Per the germline V gene, CDR1 is MDHEN and CDR2 is SYDVKM. The CDR3 runs to 15 residues. V shed 6 bases, J shed 0 bases, and the junction held 5 bases outside the gene matches. The CDR3 region is CASSPQGASNYGYTF. Written as DNA, the CDR3 is TGTGCCAGCAGCCCACAGGGGGCTTCTAACTATGGCTACACCTTC.

This rearrangement joins TRBV24-1 to TRBJ1-3, with a possible D match to TRBD1 (6 bases). This CDR3 contains 14 residues. Per the germline V gene, CDR1 is KGHDR and CDR2 is SFDVKD. V was cut by 3 bases and J by 1 base, with 6 bases left in between. The CDR3 DNA sequence: TGTGCCACCAGTGATCAGGGGTCTGGAAACACCATATATTTT. This gives the protein CATSDQGSGNTIYF.